The 19 T cell receptor beta chains reported below all come from one sample, sequenced in a study of blood T cells in healthy people across ages. Primed by a sample-barcoded 5' primer and a J-beta primer mix, a second PCR proceeded for 7 to 11 cycles. Via MiXCR, TCRdb re-called the 5' RACE reads, giving one row per CDR3 protein. The sample consists of about 800,000 distinct CDR3 sequences, around 25% of them appearing once. The same data also went into a second study, on T cells of mothers and their children.

The sample was blood. The receptors derive from a boy aged 10-17 years in good health.

The table lists this clonotype with a count of one. V is TRBV27 and J is TRBJ1-6; 7 nucleotides match TRBD1. The CDR3 is 16 residues long. Germline CDR1 and CDR2: MNHEY and SMNVEV (reference sequence). V dropped 3 bases and J dropped 7; count of bases not matched to a gene: 9. CDR3 bases: TGTGCCAGCAGTTTTTTTTATACAGGGGTAAATTCACCCCTCCACTTT. Translated, it gives CASSFFYTGVNSPLHF.

This chain uses TRBV29-1 with TRBJ1-2; TRBD1 might be the D (5 bases). The CDR3 consists of 12 residues. Trimming cost V 6 bases and J 8 bases, with 16 bases left between them. Germline V gives CDR1 SQVTM, CDR2 ANQGSEA. CDR3 residues: CSVPARGGGYTF. Written as DNA, the CDR3 is TGCAGCGTGCCTGCGAGGGGAGGAGGCTACACCTTC.

V and J are TRBV6-2 or TRBV6-3 and TRBJ2-7, with 7 bases matching TRBD2. The germline V gene has CDR1 MNHEY and CDR2 SVGEGT. The CDR3 sequence is 13 residues long. The ends lost 7 bases at V and 7 bases at J; junction bases unmatched: 10. CDR3 DNA sequence: TGTGCCAGCAACTACGGGACTATTCGTGAGCAGTACTTC. Amino acid sequence: CASNYGTIREQYF.

CDR3 in DNA: TGTGCCAGCATCCAACTAGTTCAAGAGACCCAGTACTTC. Its translation: CASIQLVQETQYF. J is TRBJ2-5 and V is TRBV7-9, with D maybe TRBD2 (5 bases). Germline CDR1 reads SEHNR; CDR2 reads FQNEAQ (reference sequence). The CDR3 sequence is 13 residues long. The V and J ends lost 7 bases and 2 bases respectively, with 11 bases between them.

This clonotype was recorded a few times. A junction end diverges from the germline sequence, so it may reflect a read error. DNA for the CDR3: TGCAGTGCTAGATCCGAGGGAGAGACCCAGCACTTC. This translates into CSARSEGETQHF. The J gene is TRBJ2-5, the V gene TRBV20-1; TRBD2 might be the D (5 bases). This CDR3 has 12 amino acids. Per the germline V gene, CDR1 is DFQATT and CDR2 is SNEGSKA (reference sequence).

The table lists this clonotype with many counts. This chain links TRBV29-1 with TRBJ2-5; either TRBD1 or TRBD2 may fit D (6 bases each). Germline CDR1 reads SQVTM; CDR2 reads ANQGSEA. The CDR3 is made up of 12 amino acids. V was cut by 6 bases and J by 5 bases, with 13 bases left in between. This CDR3 reads CSVGGGRETQYF. For the CDR3, the DNA is TGCAGCGTCGGTGGGGGGCGGGAGACCCAGTACTTC.

In its sample, this clonotype was seen a few times. The chain recombines TRBV29-1 with TRBJ2-1, with 7 bases that match TRBD2. The DNA matches TRBJ2-7 better at its end, which makes the J call doubtful. CDR1 and CDR2 (germline): SQVTM, ANQGSEA. The CDR3 totals 13 residues. CDR3 coding DNA: TGCAGCGTTGGCGAGCGGGGAGCCTACGAGCAGTACTTC. This codes for CSVGERGAYEQYF.

This clonotype was seen a few times. This sequence joins TRBV6-5 and TRBJ2-5, with TRBD2 identical over 9 bases. The last part of the DNA fits TRBJ2-1 better; the J call may be wrong. Germline V gene data show CDR1 as MNHEY and CDR2 as SVGAGI. There are 14 residues in the CDR3. This CDR3 reads CANRLAVEGGEQFF. In DNA, the CDR3 is TGTGCCAACAGACTAGCGGTAGAGGGGGGTGAGCAGTTCTTC.

The V call is TRBV7-9, the J call TRBJ2-5; D is unclear. The DNA end is more similar to TRBJ2-1, so the J call may be wrong. Germline V CDR1 and CDR2: SEHNR, FQNEAQ (reference sequence). CDR3 length equals 15 residues. CDR3 residues: CASSLAPDLYNEQFF. The CDR3 DNA sequence: TGTGCCAGCAGCTTAGCCCCGGATTTGTACAATGAGCAGTTCTTC.

At least ten counts were recorded for this clonotype. The chain is built from TRBV15 and TRBJ2-1; unclear D gene. Trimming left V 1 base short and J 5 bases short, with 9 bases between. CDR1 LNHNV and CDR2 YYDKDF come from the germline V gene (reference sequence). The CDR3 runs to 14 residues. CDR3 residues: CATSRVGENNEQFF. Here the CDR3 DNA reads TGTGCCACCAGCAGAGTCGGAGAAAACAATGAGCAGTTCTTC.

The DNA for the CDR3 is TGTGCCACCAGTGCAGGACAGACCTACGAGCAGTACTTC. This codes for CATSAGQTYEQYF. The chain recombines TRBV24-1 with TRBJ2-7; the D gene is possibly TRBD1 (6 bases). The CDR3 sequence is 13 residues long. Germline lookup yields CDR1 KGHDR and CDR2 SFDVKD. The germline V and J ends were trimmed by 5 bases and 2 bases, with 9 bases remaining between them.

This clonotype has a handful of counts. This may be a read error: a much more frequent sequence differs by one nucleotide. The chain links TRBV29-1 to TRBJ1-2; no clear D. The CDR3 has 11 amino acids. The germline CDR1 and CDR2 sequences are SQVTM and ANQGSEA. The V end was cut by 5 bases, the J end by 3 bases, with 7 bases between. CDR3 loop: CSVRGDYGYTF. The CDR3 region has the DNA TGCAGCGTTCGGGGTGACTATGGCTACACCTTC.

V and J are TRBV5-6 and TRBJ2-5; 8 bases map to TRBD1. The J call may be faulty, since TRBJ2-1 better matches the DNA end. The CDR3 is 17 residues long. From germline, CDR1 is SGHDT and CDR2 YYEEEE. The CDR3 spells CASSLDLGDRRYNEQFF. CDR3 DNA: TGTGCCAGCAGCTTGGATCTCGGGGACAGGCGCTACAATGAGCAGTTCTTC.

This clonotype occurred a few times. This chain connects TRBV7-2 to TRBJ2-5; D remains ambiguous. The CDR3 length is 13 residues. Trimming removed 5 bases from V and 5 bases from J, with 12 bases in between. Looked up from germline, CDR1 is SGHTA and CDR2 is FQGNSA. This chain's CDR3 is CASSLEHQETQYF. CDR3 coding DNA: TGTGCCAGCAGCCTCGAGCATCAGGAGACCCAGTACTTC.

CDR3 DNA: TGTGCCAGCAATTACGCCGGGACTGAAGCTTTCTTT. This codes for CASNYAGTEAFF. The chain links TRBV12-3 or TRBV12-4 to TRBJ1-1; D is unclear. Trimming stripped 7 bases from V and 5 bases from J, with 11 bases between. The CDR3 has 12 residues.

This clonotype was counted between two and nine times. The chain recombines TRBV29-1 with TRBJ2-5; 16 bases align to TRBD2. J was trimmed by 4 bases and V by 6 bases; bases with no gene match: 11. Germline V gene lookup returns CDR1 SQVTM and CDR2 ANQGSEA. The CDR3 sequence is 17 residues long. For the CDR3, the DNA is TGCAGCGTCACACCAGGGACTAGCGGGGGGGCCCCAGAGACCCAGTACTTC. Its protein product is CSVTPGTSGGAPETQYF.

The genes are TRBV7-2 and TRBJ2-5; tentatively, D is TRBD2 (5 bases). V dropped 6 bases and J dropped 2 bases, with 13 bases sitting between them. The CDR3 contains 14 residues. Germline loops: CDR1 SGHTA, CDR2 FQGNSA. The CDR3 reads CASRTTILQETQYF. The CDR3 DNA is TGTGCCAGCAGGACGACTATCCTACAAGAGACCCAGTACTTC.

The chain carries TRBV7-2 and TRBJ2-7, with D uncertain. The J call is doubtful: the DNA matches TRBJ2-1 better. Germline V lookup: CDR1 SGHTA, CDR2 FQGNSA. This CDR3 is built from 13 residues. DNA for the CDR3: TGTGCCAGCAGCCGAAATAGGGACAATGAGCAGTTCTTC. Its translation is CASSRNRDNEQFF.

This clonotype was observed a handful of times. The rearrangement joins TRBV4-1 to TRBJ2-5; D is undetermined. Germline V CDR1 and CDR2: MGHRA, YSYEKL. V lost 0 bases and J lost 13, with 12 bases in between. This CDR3 is 12 amino acids long. CDR3 in amino acids: CASSQDGRRLYF. In DNA, the CDR3 is TGCGCCAGCAGCCAAGATGGCAGGCGACTGTACTTC.